This T cell receptor (beta chain) was captured by sequencing in a study of CD8+ T cells in alopecia areata. Study-wide points: Clonality in lesional scalp, especially alopecia totalis/universalis, exceeded that of normal scalp.

As for this clone: The antigen remains unidentified.

In germline, CDR1 is SGDLS, CDR2 YYNGEE. This CDR3 has 15 amino acids. V lost 5 bases, J lost 6 bases, and 15 bases lay in between. Treatment denoted: oral pan-JAK inhibitor, 5-10 mg twice daily. cDNA reverse transcribed from extracted RNA served as the sequencing template. Measured with immunoSEQ multiplex PCR; TCRdb has only the in-frame clones, and not every one. Here the sample spans 150,000 to 200,000 clones, 50% to 65% being singletons. This sample comprised CD4+ T cells sorted from blood, obtained at week 24, from a patient treated with tofacitinib. The receptor comes from a human donor with alopecia areata. This chain connects TRBV9 to TRBJ1-6; D gene uncertain. The CDR3: CASRRAPSGNSPLHF. The CDR3, as DNA: TGTGCCAGCAGACGCGCCCCGTCGGGTAATTCACCCCTCCACTTT.